The 8 T cell receptor beta chains below were found in one sample sequenced in a study of T cell changes during pregnancy in multiple sclerosis. Sequenced by immunoSEQ multiplex PCR; TCRdb stores in-frame clones only, minus some. The table lists about 120,000 clones, roughly 92% of them singletons. This specimen consisted of peripheral blood, obtained before pregnancy. The receptor source for this set is a female donor with multiple sclerosis, enrolled in a pregnancy study.

The gene calls are TRBV30 and TRBJ2-2; D perhaps matches TRBD2 (6 bases). The CDR3 runs 14 residues. V was shortened by 6 bases and J by 4 bases, with 15 bases between the two germline ends. From germline, CDR1 is GTSNPN and CDR2 SVGIG (reference sequence). The CDR3 region is CACWRGVGTGELFF. In DNA, the CDR3 is TGTGCCTGTTGGAGGGGAGTGGGCACCGGGGAGCTGTTTTTT. The whole variable domain, remainder taken from reference TRBV30 and TRBJ2-2, is SQTIHQWPATLVQPVGSPLSLECTVEGTSNPNLYWYRQAAGRGLQLLFYSVGIGQISSEVPQNLSASRPQDRQFILSSKKLLLSDSGFYLCACWRGVGTGELFFGEGSRLTVL.

V usage is TRBV30 and J usage is TRBJ2-3; 10 bases match TRBD2. CDR1 GTSNPN and CDR2 SVGIG come from the germline V gene (reference sequence). This CDR3 region has 15 residues. Trimming cost V 3 bases and J 4 bases; bases outside gene matches: 7. CDR3: CAWSVSGRQPDTQYF. In DNA, the CDR3 is TGTGCCTGGAGCGTTAGCGGGAGGCAGCCAGATACGCAGTATTTT.

This chain connects TRBV7-9 to TRBJ2-1; possible D gene TRBD2, 5 bases. The CDR3 length is 14 residues. Between the trimmed V and J ends, which lost 4 bases and 4 bases, there was a span of 11 bases. Germline CDR1 SEHNR, CDR2 FQNEAQ (reference sequence). The CDR3 protein is CASSSVTRYNEQFF. The CDR3 bases are TGTGCCAGCAGCTCCGTCACTAGATACAATGAGCAGTTCTTC.

This clone was seen a single time. The chain employs TRBV27 and TRBJ2-1; the D gene is possibly TRBD2 (6 bases). V lost 9 bases, J lost 5 bases, and 23 bases lay in between. The V gene's germline CDR1 is MNHEY and CDR2 SMNVEV (reference sequence). This CDR3 comprises 16 residues. The CDR3 DNA reads TGTGCCAGGGGGACTCTACCTGGGACTCGGGACAATGAGCAGTTCTTC. Translating it yields CARGTLPGTRDNEQFF.

V and J are TRBV4-1 and TRBJ2-1; 8 bases match TRBD2. This CDR3 spans 17 amino acids. The V gene's germline CDR1 is MGHRA and CDR2 YSYEKL. Trimming cost V 0 bases and J 8 bases; bases outside gene matches: 12. The CDR3 DNA follows: TGCGCCAGCAGCCAAGAGGAAGCGGGGGTTGGAAGGGATGAGCAGTTCTTC. Its protein is CASSQEEAGVGRDEQFF.

The chain is built from TRBV5-1 and TRBJ2-1, with 7 positions matching TRBD2. Germline CDR1 SGHRS, CDR2 YFSETQ. This CDR3 contains 15 residues. The V gene end was trimmed by 0 bases and the J gene end by 7 bases; junction bases not matched to a gene: 7. The CDR3 protein is CASSLGLAATNEQFF. CDR3 coding DNA: TGCGCCAGCAGCTTGGGCCTAGCGGCGACAAATGAGCAGTTCTTC.

This chain connects TRBV7-2 to TRBJ2-1; 7 bases agree with TRBD2. Germline CDR1 SGHTA, CDR2 FQGNSA. This CDR3 comprises 18 residues. V was pared by 5 bases and J by 0 bases, with 13 bases of the junction left unmatched. The CDR3 region is CASSRQTASSGSYNEQFF. CDR3 DNA sequence: TGTGCCAGCAGCCGACAGACCGCCTCTAGCGGCTCCTACAATGAGCAGTTCTTC.

The V gene is TRBV6-5, the J gene TRBJ2-5; D not certain. Deletions cut 0 bases from V and 5 bases from J, with 10 bases between. Per the germline V gene, CDR1 is MNHEY and CDR2 is SVGAGI. This CDR3 region has 14 residues. The CDR3 region is CASSYSGTPETQYF. The CDR3, as DNA: TGTGCCAGCAGTTACTCGGGCACTCCGGAGACCCAGTACTTC.